The source of this TCR beta chain is a study of CXCR3-negative and CXCR3-positive naive CD8 T cells. Its frequency marks this clonotype as medium-sized (0.01 to 0.1%). Its cognate antigen is unknown. This CDR3 has 15 amino acids. From germline, CDR1 is MGHRA and CDR2 YSYEKL. General study results and limits: Naive cells positive for CXCR3 carried more hydrophobic TRB CDR3s than CXCR3-negative ones.

The libraries of TRB cDNA were prepared using 5' RACE with UMI labels. For each CDR3 protein, TCRdb gives one entry from its re-call of the 5' RACE reads, without DNA. The sample table sets out under 6,000 distinct CDR3 sequences. The sequenced sample consisted of naive CXCR3+ CD8+ T cells from blood. Indicated subset: CD45RO-CCR7+CD27+CD95- naive CD8+ T cells expressing CXCR3 (TNR3+). J is TRBJ2-1 and V is TRBV4-1; with no DNA, the TCRdb D assignment of TRBD2 cannot be verified. The source of this sequence is a human donor in good health. Some clones in this sample may be carry-over from other donors' samples. The CDR3: CASSQDPVEGDEQFF.